This TCR beta chain was identified during a study of Graves' ophthalmopathy and Graves' hyperthyroidism. TCR beta CDR3 regions were amplified from RNA transcripts. An initial RT-PCR round employing HTBI primers preceded a second-round multiplex PCR. TCRdb redid the calling of the multiplex PCR reads with MiXCR, one entry per CDR3 protein. Of more than 300,000 distinct CDR3 sequences listed, 15% are singletons. This clonotype came up a few times. Patients were excluded if they had other autoimmune diseases or uncontrolled infections, and likewise if pregnancy or lactation applied. Germline CDR1 is MGHRA and CDR2 is YSYEKL. V gave up 4 bases and J gave up 3 bases, with 8 bases separating them. The CDR3 is 13 residues long.

The sample taken for sequencing was peripheral blood. The rearrangement links TRBV4-1 to TRBJ2-3; D may be TRBD1 (5 bases). The receptor's source is a woman under 30 with stable Graves' hyperthyroidism. The chain's CDR3 is CASSPPGTDTQYF. Here the CDR3 DNA reads TGCGCCAGCAGCCCCCCAGGGACAGATACGCAGTATTTT.